This T cell receptor beta chain was captured in a study of radiation and T cells in renal cell carcinoma. Study-level points and caveats: Intratumoral heterogeneity was not captured in these roughly 1 g regions.

A note on this clone: Its antigen is unidentified.

This CDR3 region has 15 residues. V lost 4 bases and J lost 3; bases outside the gene matches: 9. The germline V gene encodes CDR1 MNHEY and CDR2 SVGAGI. Sample treatment: treatment-naive control, cytoreductive nephrectomy. The protocol was immunoSEQ multiplex PCR, while the TCRdb copy is restricted to in-frame clones and leaves out a portion. Among 24,000 or so clones, 45% to 70% were seen once, and the ten largest hold less than 25%. The sequence derives from a human donor with renal cell carcinoma. Material: tumor tissue, obtained from a patient whose treatment was nephrectomy without radiotherapy. V is TRBV6-5 and J is TRBJ2-7; TRBD1 matches at 7 bases. CDR3 DNA sequence: TGTGCCAGCAGTTTCGGGGCGACAGGGAACTACGAGCAGTACTTC. It translates to CASSFGATGNYEQYF.